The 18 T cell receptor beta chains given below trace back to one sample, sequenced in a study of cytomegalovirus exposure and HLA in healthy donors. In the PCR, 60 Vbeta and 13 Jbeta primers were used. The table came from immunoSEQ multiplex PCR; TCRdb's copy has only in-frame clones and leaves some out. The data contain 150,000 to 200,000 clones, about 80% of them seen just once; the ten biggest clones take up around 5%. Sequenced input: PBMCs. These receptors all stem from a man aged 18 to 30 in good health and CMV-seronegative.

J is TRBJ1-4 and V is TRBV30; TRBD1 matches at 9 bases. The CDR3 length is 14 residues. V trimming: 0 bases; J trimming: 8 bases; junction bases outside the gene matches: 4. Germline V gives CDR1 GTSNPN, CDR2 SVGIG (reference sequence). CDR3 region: CAWSVRDRVEKLFF. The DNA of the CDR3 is TGTGCCTGGAGTGTACGGGACAGGGTCGAAAAACTGTTTTTT. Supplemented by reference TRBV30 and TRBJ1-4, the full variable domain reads SQTIHQWPATLVQPVGSPLSLECTVEGTSNPNLYWYRQAAGRGLQLLFYSVGIGQISSEVPQNLSASRPQDRQFILSSKKLLLSDSGFYLCAWSVRDRVEKLFFGSGTQLSVL.

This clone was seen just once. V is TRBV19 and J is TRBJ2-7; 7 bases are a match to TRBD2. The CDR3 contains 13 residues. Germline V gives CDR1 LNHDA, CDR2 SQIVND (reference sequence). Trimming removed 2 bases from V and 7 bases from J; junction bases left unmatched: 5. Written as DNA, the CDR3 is TGTGCCAGTAGTATACGGGAGGCGGGGGAGCAGTACTTC. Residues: CASSIREAGEQYF.

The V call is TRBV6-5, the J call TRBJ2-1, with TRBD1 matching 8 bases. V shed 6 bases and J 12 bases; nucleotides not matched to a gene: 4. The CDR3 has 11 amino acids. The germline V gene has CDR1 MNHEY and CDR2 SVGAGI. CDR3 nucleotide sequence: TGTGCCAGCAGGGACAGGGTCGGGCAGTTCTTC. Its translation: CASRDRVGQFF.

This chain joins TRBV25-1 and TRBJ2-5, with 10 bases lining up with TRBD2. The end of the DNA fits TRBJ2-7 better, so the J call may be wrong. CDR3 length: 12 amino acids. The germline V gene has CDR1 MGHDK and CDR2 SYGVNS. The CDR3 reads CASTGTSVEQYF. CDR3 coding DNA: TGTGCCAGCACCGGGACTAGCGTCGAGCAGTACTTC.

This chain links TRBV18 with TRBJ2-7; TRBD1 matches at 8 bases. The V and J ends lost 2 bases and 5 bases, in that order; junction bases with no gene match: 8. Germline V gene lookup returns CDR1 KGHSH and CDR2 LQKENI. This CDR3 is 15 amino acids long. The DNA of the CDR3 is TGTGCCAGCTCACCAGGGCAGGGGGCTTTAGACGAGCAGTACTTC. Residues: CASSPGQGALDEQYF.

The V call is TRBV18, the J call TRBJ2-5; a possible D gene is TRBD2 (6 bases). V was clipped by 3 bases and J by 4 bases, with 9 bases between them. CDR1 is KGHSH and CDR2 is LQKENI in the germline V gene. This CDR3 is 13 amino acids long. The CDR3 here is CASSPGGAETQYF. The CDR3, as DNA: TGTGCCAGCTCACCTGGCGGGGCAGAGACCCAGTACTTC.

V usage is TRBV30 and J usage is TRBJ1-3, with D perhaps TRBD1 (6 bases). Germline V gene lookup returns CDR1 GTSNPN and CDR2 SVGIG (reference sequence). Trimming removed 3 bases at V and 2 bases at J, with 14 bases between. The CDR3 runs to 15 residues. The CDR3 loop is CAWRNRAPPGNTIYF. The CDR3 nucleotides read TGTGCCTGGAGGAACAGGGCCCCGCCTGGAAACACCATATATTTT. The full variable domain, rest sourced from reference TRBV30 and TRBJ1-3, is SQTIHQWPATLVQPVGSPLSLECTVEGTSNPNLYWYRQAAGRGLQLLFYSVGIGQISSEVPQNLSASRPQDRQFILSSKKLLLSDSGFYLCAWRNRAPPGNTIYFGEGSWLTVV.

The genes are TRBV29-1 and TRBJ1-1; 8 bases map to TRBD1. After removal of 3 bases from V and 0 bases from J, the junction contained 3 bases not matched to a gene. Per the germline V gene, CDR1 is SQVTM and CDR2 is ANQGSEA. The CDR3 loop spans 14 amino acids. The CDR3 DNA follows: TGCAGCGTTGACAGGGGGCAACTGAACACTGAAGCTTTCTTT. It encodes CSVDRGQLNTEAFF.

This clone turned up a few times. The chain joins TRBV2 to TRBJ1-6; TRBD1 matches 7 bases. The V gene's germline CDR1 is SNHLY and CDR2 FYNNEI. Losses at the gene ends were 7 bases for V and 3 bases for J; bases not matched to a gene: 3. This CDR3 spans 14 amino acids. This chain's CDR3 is CASMNRGYNSPLHF. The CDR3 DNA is TGTGCCAGCATGAACAGGGGCTATAATTCACCCCTCCACTTT.

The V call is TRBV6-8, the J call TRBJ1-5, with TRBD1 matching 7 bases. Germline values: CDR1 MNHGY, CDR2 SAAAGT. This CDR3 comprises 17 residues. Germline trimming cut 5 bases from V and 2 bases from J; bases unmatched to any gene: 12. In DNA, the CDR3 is TGTGCCAGCAGTCCCATGACAGGGCGCTATGGCAATCAGCCCCAGCATTTT. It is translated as CASSPMTGRYGNQPQHF.

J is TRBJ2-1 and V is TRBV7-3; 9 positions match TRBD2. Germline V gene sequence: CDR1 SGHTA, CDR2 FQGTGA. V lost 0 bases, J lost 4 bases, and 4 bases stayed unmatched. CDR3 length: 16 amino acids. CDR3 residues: CASSLTGTSSYNEQFF. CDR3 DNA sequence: TGTGCCAGCAGCTTAACTGGGACTAGCTCTTACAATGAGCAGTTCTTC.

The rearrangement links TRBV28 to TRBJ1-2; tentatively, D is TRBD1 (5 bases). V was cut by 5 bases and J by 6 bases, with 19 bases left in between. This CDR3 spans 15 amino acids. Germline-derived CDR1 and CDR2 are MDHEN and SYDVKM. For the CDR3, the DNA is TGTGCCAGCAGTCGAAGGGCTAAGGGAGGGGATGGCTACACCTTC. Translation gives CASSRRAKGGDGYTF.

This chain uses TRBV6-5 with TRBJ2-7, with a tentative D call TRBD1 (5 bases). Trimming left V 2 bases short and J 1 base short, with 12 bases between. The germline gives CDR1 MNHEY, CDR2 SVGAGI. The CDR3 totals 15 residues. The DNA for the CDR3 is TGTGCCAGCAGTTACGGGGCAGACAGATCCTACGAGCAGTACTTC. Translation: CASSYGADRSYEQYF.

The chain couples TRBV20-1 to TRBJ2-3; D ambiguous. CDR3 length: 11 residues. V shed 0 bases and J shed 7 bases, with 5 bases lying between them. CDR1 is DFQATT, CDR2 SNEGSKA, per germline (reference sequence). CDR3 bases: TGCAGTGCTAGAGACACTAATACGCAGTATTTT. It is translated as CSARDTNTQYF.

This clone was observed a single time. The DNA for the CDR3 is TGTGCCAGCAGTCTGATGCGGGAGACAAGGAACGAGCAGTACTTC. It specifies CASSLMRETRNEQYF. The chain carries TRBV27 and TRBJ2-7; 7 bases map to TRBD2. The junction had 12 bases not matched to a gene; V was cut back by 5 bases and J by 5 bases. Germline lookup yields CDR1 MNHEY and CDR2 SMNVEV (reference sequence). The CDR3 sequence is 15 residues long.

In nucleotides, the CDR3 is TGTGCCAGCACCTTCATAGAGGGGGTCTACGAGCAGTACTTC. This sequence encodes CASTFIEGVYEQYF. This chain uses TRBV2 with TRBJ2-7, with D perhaps TRBD1 (6 bases). The CDR3 extends over 14 amino acids. Germline values: CDR1 SNHLY, CDR2 FYNNEI. The V and J ends lost 7 bases and 3 bases respectively, with 16 bases between them.

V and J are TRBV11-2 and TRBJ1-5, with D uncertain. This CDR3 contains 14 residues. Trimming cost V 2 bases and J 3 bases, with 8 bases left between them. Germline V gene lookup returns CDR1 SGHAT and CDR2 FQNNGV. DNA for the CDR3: TGTGCCAGCAGCTTAACACCTTACAATCAGCCCCAGCATTTT. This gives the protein CASSLTPYNQPQHF. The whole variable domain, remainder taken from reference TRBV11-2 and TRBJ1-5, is EAGVAQSPRYKIIEKRQSVAFWCNPISGHATLYWYQQILGQGPKLLIQFQNNGVVDDSQLPKDRFSAERLKGVDSTLKIQPAKLEDSAVYLCASSLTPYNQPQHFGDGTRLSIL.

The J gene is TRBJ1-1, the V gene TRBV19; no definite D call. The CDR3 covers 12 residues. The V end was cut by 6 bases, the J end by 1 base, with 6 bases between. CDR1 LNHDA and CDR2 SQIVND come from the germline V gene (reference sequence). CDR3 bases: TGTGCCAGTAGCCACAAGAACACTGAAGCTTTCTTT. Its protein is CASSHKNTEAFF.